Following are 28 T cell receptor beta chains from one sample sequenced in a study of response to subunit inactivated influenza vaccine. TCRdb ran MiXCR on the RT-PCR reads and lists one entry per CDR3 protein. The repertoire holds about half a million distinct CDR3 sequences, with 25% as singletons. The input for sequencing was CD4+ T cells sorted from PBMCs, taken more than 4 days after vaccination. Receptors were obtained from a man aged 45 to 65 who received an inactivated influenza vaccine.

This clonotype was observed a handful of times. V gene TRBV7-2 combines with J gene TRBJ2-1, with TRBD1 identical over 7 bases. The J segment lost 6 bases and the V segment lost 5 bases, leaving 4 bases of the junction unmatched. Germline V gene data show CDR1 as SGHTA and CDR2 as FQGNSA. The CDR3 is 13 amino acids. The CDR3 DNA follows: TGTGCCAGCAGCCACAGGGGTCGCAATGAGCAGTTCTTC. Protein: CASSHRGRNEQFF.

This clonotype was seen a few times. V is TRBV20-1 and J is TRBJ2-1; 7 bases line up with TRBD2. The V gene's germline CDR1 is DFQATT and CDR2 SNEGSKA (reference sequence). CDR3 length: 13 residues. V gave up 6 bases and J gave up 5 bases; unmatched junction bases: 7. CDR3 in DNA: TGCAGTGCCAGATCCGGGACTAACAATGAGCAGTTCTTC. It specifies CSARSGTNNEQFF.

This clonotype came up a few times. J is TRBJ2-2 and V is TRBV5-5; D is unresolved. The germline V and J ends were trimmed by 1 base and 5 bases, with 12 bases remaining between them. The germline CDR1 and CDR2 sequences are SGHKS and YYEKEE (reference sequence). The length of the CDR3 is 15 residues. CDR3 region: CASSLTQESTGELFF. The CDR3 DNA follows: TGTGCCAGCAGCTTGACCCAGGAGAGTACCGGGGAGCTGTTTTTT.

This clonotype appeared a few times. CDR3 in DNA: TGTGCCAGCATGGATTCAATAGGGTCCCACGAGCAGTACTTC. Translation gives CASMDSIGSHEQYF. V is TRBV12-3 or TRBV12-4 and J is TRBJ2-7; D unclear. V was clipped by 7 bases and J by 5 bases, with 18 bases between them. This CDR3 spans 14 amino acids.

The chain combines TRBV4-1 with TRBJ1-2; 9 nucleotides align to TRBD1. J was trimmed by 8 bases and V by 1 base; bases with no gene match: 8. There are 15 residues in the CDR3. Germline CDR1 MGHRA, CDR2 YSYEKL. CDR3: CASSQVVGTGSGYTF. In DNA form, the CDR3 reads TGCGCCAGCAGCCAAGTCGTAGGGACAGGGTCCGGCTACACCTTC.

This clonotype was observed a few times. The chain has TRBV29-1 and TRBJ1-3; D is uncertain. Germline assignment: CDR1 SQVTM and CDR2 ANQGSEA. This CDR3 comprises 14 residues. Trimming stripped 6 bases from V and 0 bases from J, with 12 bases between. The CDR3 loop reads CSVLTTFSGNTIYF. In nucleotides, the CDR3 is TGCAGCGTACTGACAACTTTCTCTGGAAACACCATATATTTT.

The chain combines TRBV20-1 with TRBJ1-1; D perhaps matches TRBD1 (5 bases). CDR1 is DFQATT, CDR2 SNEGSKA, per germline (reference sequence). V dropped 0 bases and J dropped 2 bases, with 10 bases sitting between them. The CDR3 consists of 14 residues. The CDR3 nucleotides are TGCAGTGCTAGAGAAACAGGTATAAACACTGAAGCTTTCTTT. Protein product: CSARETGINTEAFF.

The chain is built from TRBV9 and TRBJ2-7; D is uncertain. The CDR3 covers 13 residues. V was clipped by 0 bases and J by 7 bases, with 11 bases between them. Germline V gives CDR1 SGDLS, CDR2 YYNGEE. CDR3 nucleotide sequence: TGTGCCAGCAGCGTAGCTACTGACGGGGAGCAGTACTTC. This encodes CASSVATDGEQYF.

The chain couples TRBV7-8 to TRBJ1-2, with D unclear. The germline CDR1 and CDR2 sequences are SGHVS and FQNEAQ. V was shortened by 1 base and J by 4 bases, with 10 bases between the two germline ends. CDR3 length: 14 amino acids. CDR3 DNA: TGTGCCAGCAGCTTAGGAGTCTCCAGCTATGGCTACACCTTC. Translated: CASSLGVSSYGYTF.

The chain links TRBV6-2 or TRBV6-3 to TRBJ2-3; the D is unclear. The CDR3 covers 13 residues. Trimming took off 3 bases at V and 2 bases at J, with 6 bases between the two ends. Germline CDR1 MNHEY, CDR2 SVGEGT. The CDR3 spells CASSYLHTDTQYF. The CDR3 DNA reads TGTGCCAGCAGTTATCTCCACACAGATACGCAGTATTTT.

CDR3 nucleotide sequence: TGCGCCAGCAGCTTAGACAGGGGACCGACGATTAAGGGCACAGATACGCAGTATTTT. This gives the protein CASSLDRGPTIKGTDTQYF. V is TRBV5-1 and J is TRBJ2-3; 8 positions match TRBD1. Germline V gene data show CDR1 as SGHRS and CDR2 as YFSETQ. The V segment lost 2 bases and the J segment 1 base; nucleotides outside the gene matches: 15. The CDR3 extends over 19 amino acids.

In its sample, this clonotype was seen many times. The chain carries TRBV3-1 and TRBJ2-7, with 9 bases matching TRBD2. CDR1 and CDR2 (germline): LGHDT, YNNKEL (reference sequence). The CDR3 has 15 residues. The ends lost 4 bases at V and 0 bases at J; junction bases unmatched: 4. This CDR3 is CASSLLAGVSYEQYF. The DNA for the CDR3 is TGTGCCAGCAGCCTCTTAGCGGGGGTCTCCTACGAGCAGTACTTC.

The chain joins TRBV20-1 to TRBJ1-1; 7 positions match TRBD1. Trimming took 1 base from V and 4 from J; bases not matched to a gene: 6. The CDR3 extends over 14 amino acids. CDR1 is DFQATT and CDR2 is SNEGSKA in the germline V gene (reference sequence). The CDR3 DNA sequence: TGCAGTGCTAGAGGGGGCAGGGGGAGCACTGAAGCTTTCTTT. It specifies CSARGGRGSTEAFF.

The genes are TRBV7-3 and TRBJ2-7; the match to TRBD1 covers 12 bases. From germline, CDR1 is SGHTA and CDR2 FQGTGA. The CDR3 has 15 amino acids. V was pared by 5 bases and J by 5 bases, with 7 bases of the junction left unmatched. The CDR3 sequence is CASSPSGTGGDEQYF. The CDR3 nucleotides are TGTGCCAGCAGCCCCTCCGGGACAGGGGGCGACGAGCAGTACTTC.

The rearrangement uses TRBV12-3 or TRBV12-4 and TRBJ2-1, with D unresolved. This CDR3 region has 12 residues. Trimming removed 1 base from V and 10 bases from J, with 8 bases in between. CDR3 protein: CASSLVRSEQFF. The CDR3 nucleotides read TGTGCCAGCAGTTTAGTTAGAAGCGAGCAGTTCTTC.

This chain connects TRBV11-2 to TRBJ2-5, with TRBD2 as a possible D gene (6 bases). V was cut by 5 bases and J by 2 bases, with 15 bases left in between. This CDR3 region has 15 residues. Germline CDR1 and CDR2: SGHAT and FQNNGV. The CDR3 coding sequence is TGTGCCAGCAGCAACCCCTTGCGGGGACAAGAGACCCAGTACTTC. Amino acids: CASSNPLRGQETQYF.

This clonotype was counted a few times. J is TRBJ2-2 and V is TRBV12-3 or TRBV12-4; 10 bases line up with TRBD2. With 5 bases clipped from V and 5 bases from J, the junction kept 5 bases outside the gene matches. The CDR3 sequence is 15 residues long. CDR3 bases: TGTGCCAGCAGTAGAGCGGGGGGGCAGACCGGGGAGCTGTTTTTT. Encoded protein: CASSRAGGQTGELFF.

The sample holds a few counts of this clonotype. This chain joins TRBV7-2 and TRBJ1-6, with a possible D match to TRBD1 (5 bases). This CDR3 is 14 amino acids long. Trimming shortened V by 6 bases and J by 6 bases, and 12 bases separated the two germline ends. The germline gives CDR1 SGHTA, CDR2 FQGNSA. The CDR3 DNA reads as TGTGCCAGCAGGATAGACAGTATTAATTCACCCCTCCACTTT. Amino acid sequence: CASRIDSINSPLHF.

The V call is TRBV3-1, the J call TRBJ2-4; D is ambiguous. Germline loops: CDR1 LGHDT, CDR2 YNNKEL (reference sequence). The CDR3 covers 14 residues. V lost 1 base and J lost 0, with 4 bases in between. This CDR3 is CASSQGRAKNIQYF. The CDR3 coding sequence is TGTGCCAGCAGCCAAGGTAGAGCCAAAAACATTCAGTACTTC.

This clonotype appeared a few times. The V gene is TRBV10-1, the J gene TRBJ2-3; tentatively, D is TRBD2 (6 bases). V was trimmed by 10 bases and J by 0 bases, leaving 8 bases between them. The CDR3 is made up of 12 amino acids. Germline CDR1 is WNHNN and CDR2 is SYGVQD (reference sequence). CDR3 loop: CATSASTDTQYF. Here the CDR3 DNA reads TGCGCCACTAGCGCGAGCACAGATACGCAGTATTTT.

The sample holds a few counts of this clonotype. This chain uses TRBV6-2 or TRBV6-3 with TRBJ2-3; 10 nucleotides match TRBD2. Germline CDR1 reads MNHEY; CDR2 reads SVGEGT. CDR3 length equals 16 residues. V shed 0 bases and J 4 bases; nucleotides not matched to a gene: 4. Here the CDR3 DNA reads TGTGCCAGCAGTTACTCCCAGCGGGGGGGCTCAGATACGCAGTATTTT. Translated, it gives CASSYSQRGGSDTQYF.

The chain is built from TRBV24-1 and TRBJ2-1; possible D gene TRBD2, 7 bases. Trimming took 8 bases from V and 7 from J, leaving 17 bases between them. Germline V gene sequence: CDR1 KGHDR, CDR2 SFDVKD. The CDR3 sequence is 14 residues long. CDR3 sequence: CATKDGGAKNEQFF. The DNA for the CDR3 is TGTGCCACCAAGGATGGGGGGGCAAAGAATGAGCAGTTCTTC.

This chain connects TRBV18 to TRBJ1-1, with D hard to call. The CDR3 runs 14 residues. V lost 6 bases, J lost 0 bases, and 11 bases lay in between. Germline-derived CDR1 and CDR2 are KGHSH and LQKENI. CDR3 sequence: CASSNTGMNTEAFF. The DNA of the CDR3 is TGTGCCAGCTCCAACACGGGGATGAACACTGAAGCTTTCTTT.

This clonotype was found a few times. The rearrangement joins TRBV7-2 to TRBJ1-5, with D unclear. Germline CDR1 is SGHTA and CDR2 is FQGNSA. The CDR3 covers 14 residues. Trimming cost V 6 bases and J 2 bases, with 11 bases left between them. The CDR3 sequence is CASSRRQGNQPQHF. In nucleotides, the CDR3 is TGTGCCAGCAGTCGTCGCCAGGGCAATCAGCCCCAGCATTTT.

This chain links TRBV3-1 with TRBJ2-7; a possible D gene is TRBD1 (6 bases). Between the trimmed V and J ends, which lost 2 bases and 3 bases, there was a span of 8 bases. This CDR3 is 13 amino acids long. In germline, CDR1 is LGHDT, CDR2 YNNKEL (reference sequence). CDR3 protein: CASSQLRGYEQYF. The DNA of the CDR3 is TGTGCCAGCAGCCAACTCAGGGGCTACGAGCAGTACTTC.

This clonotype appeared many times. The chain carries TRBV5-1 and TRBJ2-2; D call uncertain. The germline V gene has CDR1 SGHRS and CDR2 YFSETQ. V was pared by 0 bases and J by 3 bases, with 3 bases between. CDR3 length: 13 amino acids. In DNA, the CDR3 is TGCGCCAGCAGCTTGGAATACACCGGGGAGCTGTTTTTT. It codes for CASSLEYTGELFF.

This clonotype was found a few times. J is TRBJ1-2 and V is TRBV10-3; D not resolved. The CDR3 contains 12 residues. From germline, CDR1 is ENHRY and CDR2 SYGVKD. Trimming removed 5 bases at V and 1 base at J, with 5 bases between. The CDR3 nucleotides read TGTGCCATCAGTCACGATAACTATGGCTACACCTTC. This translates into CAISHDNYGYTF.

V is TRBV9 and J is TRBJ2-1, with 8 bases lining up with TRBD2. Germline V gene data show CDR1 as SGDLS and CDR2 as YYNGEE. The CDR3 covers 16 residues. The ends lost 5 bases at V and 5 bases at J; junction bases unmatched: 12. The DNA for the CDR3 is TGTGCCAGCAGAAGAGGAGCGGGGGAAAGTCACAATGAGCAGTTCTTC. Protein: CASRRGAGESHNEQFF.